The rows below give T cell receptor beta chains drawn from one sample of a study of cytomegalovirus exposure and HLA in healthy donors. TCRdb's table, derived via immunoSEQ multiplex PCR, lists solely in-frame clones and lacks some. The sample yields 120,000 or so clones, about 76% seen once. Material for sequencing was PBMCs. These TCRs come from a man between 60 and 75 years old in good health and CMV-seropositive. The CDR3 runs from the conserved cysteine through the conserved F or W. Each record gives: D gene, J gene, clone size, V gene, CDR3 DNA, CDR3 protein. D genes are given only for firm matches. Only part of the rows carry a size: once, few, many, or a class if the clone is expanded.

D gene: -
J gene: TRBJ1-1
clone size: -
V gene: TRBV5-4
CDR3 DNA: TGTGCCAGCAGCCCGGGGGGACGAATCCCTGAAGCTTTCTTT
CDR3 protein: CASSPGGRIPEAFF

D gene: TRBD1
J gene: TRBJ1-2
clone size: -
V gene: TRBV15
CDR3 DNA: TGTGCCACCAGCAGATCGACAGGGTATGGCTACACCTTC
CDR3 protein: CATSRSTGYGYTF

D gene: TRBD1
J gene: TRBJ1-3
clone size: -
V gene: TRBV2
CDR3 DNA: TGTGCCAGCACCCGACAGGGGCGAGGAAGCACCATATATTTT
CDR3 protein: CASTRQGRGSTIYF

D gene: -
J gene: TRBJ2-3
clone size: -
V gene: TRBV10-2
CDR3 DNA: TGCGCCAGCGGGGAGGGGGGCACAGATACGCAGTATTTT
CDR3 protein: CASGEGGTDTQYF

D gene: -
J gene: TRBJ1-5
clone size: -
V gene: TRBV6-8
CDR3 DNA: TGTGCCAGGCGGGAAAGGGTTGGCAATCAGCCCCAGCATTTT
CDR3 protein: CARRERVGNQPQHF

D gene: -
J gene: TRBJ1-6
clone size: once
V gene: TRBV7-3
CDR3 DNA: TGTGCCAGCAGCCCGGGACTCGTTAATTCACCCCTCCACTTT
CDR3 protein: CASSPGLVNSPLHF

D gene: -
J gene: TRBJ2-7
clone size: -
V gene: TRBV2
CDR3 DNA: TGTGCCAGCAGTGGAAGCTACGAGCAGTACTTC
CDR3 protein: CASSGSYEQYF

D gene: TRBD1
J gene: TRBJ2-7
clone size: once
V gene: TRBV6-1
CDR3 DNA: TGTGCCAGCAGTGAGACAGGGGATTTGAGTGAGCAGTACTTC
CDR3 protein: CASSETGDLSEQYF

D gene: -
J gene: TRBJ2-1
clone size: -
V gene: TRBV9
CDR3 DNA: TGTGCCAGCAGCGCCGACTCAGAGCAGTTCTTC
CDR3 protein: CASSADSEQFF

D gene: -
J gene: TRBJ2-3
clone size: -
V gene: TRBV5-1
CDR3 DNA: TGCGCCAGCAGCAGAGAGGCAGACTACACAGATACGCAGTATTTT
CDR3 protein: CASSREADYTDTQYF

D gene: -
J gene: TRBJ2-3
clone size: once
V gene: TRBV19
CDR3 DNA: TGTGCCAGTAGTATAGATCGGACTCACGGGGGTACGCAGTATTTT
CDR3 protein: CASSIDRTHGGTQYF

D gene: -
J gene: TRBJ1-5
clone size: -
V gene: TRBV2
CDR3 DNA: TGTGCCAGCAGTGAATACGGAGGCAATCAGCCCCAGCATTTT
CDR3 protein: CASSEYGGNQPQHF

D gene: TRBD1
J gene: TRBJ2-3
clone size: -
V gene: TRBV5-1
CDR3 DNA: TGCGCCAGCAGTGGACAGGGGCCAGATACGCAGTATTTT
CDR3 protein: CASSGQGPDTQYF

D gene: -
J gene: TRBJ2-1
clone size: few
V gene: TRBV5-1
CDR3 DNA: TGCGCCAGCAGCGTTGATGTTAGGGGCACCTACAATGAGCAGTTCTTC
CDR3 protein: CASSVDVRGTYNEQFF

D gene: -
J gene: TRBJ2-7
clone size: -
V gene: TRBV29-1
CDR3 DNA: TGCAGCGTGAGCGTCGGGACTTCCTACGAGCAGTACTTC
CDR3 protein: CSVSVGTSYEQYF

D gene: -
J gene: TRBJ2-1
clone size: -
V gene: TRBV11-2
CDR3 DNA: TGTGCCAGCAGCCGGAGTTGGGACAATGAGCAGTTCTTC
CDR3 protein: CASSRSWDNEQFF

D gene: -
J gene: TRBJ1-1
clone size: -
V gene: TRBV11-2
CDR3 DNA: TGTGCCAGCAGCCCCTCGAGGGCCCGGAACACTGAAGCTTTCTTT
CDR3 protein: CASSPSRARNTEAFF

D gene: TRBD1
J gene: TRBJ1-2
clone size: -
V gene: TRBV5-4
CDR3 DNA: TGTGCCAGCAGCCCTTGGACAGGCAGGGGTGGCTACACCTTC
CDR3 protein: CASSPWTGRGGYTF

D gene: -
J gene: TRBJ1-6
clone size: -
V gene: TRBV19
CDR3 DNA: TGTGCCAGTAGTATAGAGGGCAGGGGAACTTCACCCCTCCACTTT
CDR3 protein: CASSIEGRGTSPLHF

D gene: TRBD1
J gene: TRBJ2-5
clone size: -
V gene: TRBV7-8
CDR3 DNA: TGTGCCAGCAGCTCCGGGACAGGGACCGAGACCCAGTACTTC
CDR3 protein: CASSSGTGTETQYF

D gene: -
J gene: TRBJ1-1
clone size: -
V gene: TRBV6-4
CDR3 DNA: TGTGCCGGCAGTGACTATCCCTTCTCGAGCACTGAAGCTTTCTTT
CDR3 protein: CAGSDYPFSSTEAFF

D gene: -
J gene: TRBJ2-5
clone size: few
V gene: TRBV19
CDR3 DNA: TGTGCCAGTAGTATAGAGGCTCAGGGGGAGACCCAGTACTTC
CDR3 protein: CASSIEAQGETQYF